This paragraph covers one T cell receptor (beta chain) sequence. This CDR3 is 14 amino acids long. J gave up 3 bases and V 6 bases, and 9 bases lay outside the gene matches. The germline V gene has CDR1 SGHRS and CDR2 YFSETQ. The protocol was immunoSEQ multiplex PCR, while the TCRdb copy is restricted to in-frame clones and leaves out a portion. This table holds fewer than 65,000 clones, around 88% found once. The record originates from a study of PD-L1 blockade in urothelial cancer. On the study more broadly: About 90% of the roughly 30 patients comprised males who had bladder-origin urothelial cancer. Chemotherapy regimens numbering 0 to 3 had been given to patients.

Time point denoted: pretreatment peripheral blood. V gene TRBV5-1 combines with J gene TRBJ2-7, with 7 bases aligning to TRBD1. Sequenced here: PBMCs, sampled around atezolizumab (anti-PD-L1) treatment. This sequence originates from a woman aged 55-75 years with urothelial cancer. CDR3 amino acids: CASKSGTANYEQYF. The CDR3 DNA follows: TGCGCCAGCAAGTCCGGGACAGCAAACTACGAGCAGTACTTC.